Sequencing of this T cell receptor (beta chain) was carried out in a study of shared clonotypes between healthy human individuals. CDR1 GTSNPN and CDR2 SVGIG come from the germline V gene (reference sequence). With 3 bases removed from V and 3 bases from J, the gap between germline ends came to 12 bases. This CDR3 is 13 amino acids long. Study-level findings and limits: It was only blood that was sampled, and tissue repertoires likely differ.

Concerning this clone: The antigen remains unidentified.

As handled by the study authors: There were no quality scores in the junction-only immunoSEQ sequences, so filtering differed. TCRdb's copy holds only in-frame clones and misses some; the assay was immunoSEQ multiplex PCR. D and trimming come from the DNA, and the V and J calls and clone size come from that table. Among roughly 410,000 clones listed, about 96% were seen once. The sequenced sample was memory CD8+ T cells sorted from blood. This sample's subset: CD45RO+ cells pooled with CCR7-negative TemRA cells. This receptor was taken from a man younger than 40 in good health. The V call is TRBV30, the J call TRBJ2-7; the D gene is possibly TRBD1 (5 bases). CDR3 amino acids: CAWRATASYEQYF. CDR3 in DNA: TGTGCCTGGAGGGCGACAGCGAGCTACGAGCAGTACTTC.